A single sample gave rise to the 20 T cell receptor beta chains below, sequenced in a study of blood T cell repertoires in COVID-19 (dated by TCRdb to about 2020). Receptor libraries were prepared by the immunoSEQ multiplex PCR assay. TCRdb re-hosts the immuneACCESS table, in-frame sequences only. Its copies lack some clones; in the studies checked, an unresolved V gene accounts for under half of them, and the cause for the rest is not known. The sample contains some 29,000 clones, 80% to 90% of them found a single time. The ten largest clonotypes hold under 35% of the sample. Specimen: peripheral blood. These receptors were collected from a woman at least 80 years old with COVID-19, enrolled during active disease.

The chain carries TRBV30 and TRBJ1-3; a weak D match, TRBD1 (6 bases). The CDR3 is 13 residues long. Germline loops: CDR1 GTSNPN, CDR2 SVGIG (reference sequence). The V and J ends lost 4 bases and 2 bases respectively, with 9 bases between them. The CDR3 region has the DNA TGTGCCTGGACCCGGACAGCTGGAAACACCATATATTTT. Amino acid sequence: CAWTRTAGNTIYF.

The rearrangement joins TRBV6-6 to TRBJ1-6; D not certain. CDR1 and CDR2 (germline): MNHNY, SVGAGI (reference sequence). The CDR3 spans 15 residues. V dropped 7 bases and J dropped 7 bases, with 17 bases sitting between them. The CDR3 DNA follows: TGTGCCAGCACCCCCGGGAGGGCGGTAAATTCACCCCTCCACTTT. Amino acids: CASTPGRAVNSPLHF.

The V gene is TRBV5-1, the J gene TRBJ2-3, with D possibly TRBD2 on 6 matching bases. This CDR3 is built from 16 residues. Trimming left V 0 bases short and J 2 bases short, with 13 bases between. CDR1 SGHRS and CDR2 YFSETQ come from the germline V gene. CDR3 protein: CASSLGGEWVTDTQYF. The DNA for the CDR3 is TGCGCCAGCAGCTTGGGGGGGGAGTGGGTCACAGATACGCAGTATTTT.

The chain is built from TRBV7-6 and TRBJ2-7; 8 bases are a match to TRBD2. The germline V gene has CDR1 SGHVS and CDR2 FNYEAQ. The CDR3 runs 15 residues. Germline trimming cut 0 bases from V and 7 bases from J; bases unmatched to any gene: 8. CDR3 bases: TGTGCCAGCAGCTTAGCCCGGGGGGGGGTCGGTGAGCAGTACTTC. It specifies CASSLARGGVGEQYF.

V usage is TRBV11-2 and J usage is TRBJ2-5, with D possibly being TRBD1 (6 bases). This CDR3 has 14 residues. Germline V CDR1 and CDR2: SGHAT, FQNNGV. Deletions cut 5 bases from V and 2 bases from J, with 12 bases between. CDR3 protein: CASSHRDIQETQYF. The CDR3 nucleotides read TGTGCCAGCAGCCACCGGGACATACAAGAGACCCAGTACTTC.

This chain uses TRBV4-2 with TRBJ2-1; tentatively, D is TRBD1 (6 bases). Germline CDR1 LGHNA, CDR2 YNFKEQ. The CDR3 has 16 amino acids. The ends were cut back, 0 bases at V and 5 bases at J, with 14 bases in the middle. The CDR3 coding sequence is TGTGCCAGCAGCCAAGATGAACAGGGACGTGACAATGAGCAGTTCTTC. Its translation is CASSQDEQGRDNEQFF.

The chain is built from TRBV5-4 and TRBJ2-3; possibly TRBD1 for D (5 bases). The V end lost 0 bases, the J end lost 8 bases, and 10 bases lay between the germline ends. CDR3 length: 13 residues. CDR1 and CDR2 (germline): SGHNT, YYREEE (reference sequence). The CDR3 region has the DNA TGTGCCAGCAGCTTGGTGGGGCCCAGTACGCAGTATTTT. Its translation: CASSLVGPSTQYF.

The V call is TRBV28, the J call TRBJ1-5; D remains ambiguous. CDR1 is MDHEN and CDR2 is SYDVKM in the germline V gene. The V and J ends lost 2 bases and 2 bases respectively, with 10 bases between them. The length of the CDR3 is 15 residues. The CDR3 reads CASSLSSGGNQPQHF. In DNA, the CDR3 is TGTGCCAGCAGTTTAAGTTCCGGGGGCAATCAGCCCCAGCATTTT.

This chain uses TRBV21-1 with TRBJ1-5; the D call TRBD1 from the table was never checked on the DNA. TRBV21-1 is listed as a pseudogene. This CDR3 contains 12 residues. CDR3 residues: CARQLSNQPQHF. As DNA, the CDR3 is TGTGCCAGACAGCTTAGCAATCAGCCCCAGCATTTT.

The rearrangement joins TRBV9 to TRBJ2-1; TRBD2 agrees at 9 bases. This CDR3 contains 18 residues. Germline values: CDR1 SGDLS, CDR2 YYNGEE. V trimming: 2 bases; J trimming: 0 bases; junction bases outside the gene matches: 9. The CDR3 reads CASSVFAGGTYSYNEQFF. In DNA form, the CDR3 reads TGTGCCAGCAGCGTCTTTGCGGGGGGGACATACTCCTACAATGAGCAGTTCTTC.

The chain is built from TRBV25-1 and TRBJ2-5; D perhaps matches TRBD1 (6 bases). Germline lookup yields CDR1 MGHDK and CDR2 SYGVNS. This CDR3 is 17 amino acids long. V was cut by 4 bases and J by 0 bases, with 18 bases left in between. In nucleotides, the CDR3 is TGTGCCAGCAGTGCCCCCCCCAGGGGTCCGTACCAAGAGACCCAGTACTTC. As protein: CASSAPPRGPYQETQYF. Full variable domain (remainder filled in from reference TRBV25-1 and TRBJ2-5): EADIYQTPRYLVIGTGKKITLECSQTMGHDKMYWYQQDPGMELHLIHYSYGVNSTEKGDLSSESTVSRIRTEHFPLTLESARPSHTSQYLCASSAPPRGPYQETQYFGPGTRLLVL.

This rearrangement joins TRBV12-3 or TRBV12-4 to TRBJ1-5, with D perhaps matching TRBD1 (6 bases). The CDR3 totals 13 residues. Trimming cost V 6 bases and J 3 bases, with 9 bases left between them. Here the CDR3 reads CASRQGYNQPQHF. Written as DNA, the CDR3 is TGTGCCAGCAGACAGGGTTACAATCAGCCCCAGCATTTT.

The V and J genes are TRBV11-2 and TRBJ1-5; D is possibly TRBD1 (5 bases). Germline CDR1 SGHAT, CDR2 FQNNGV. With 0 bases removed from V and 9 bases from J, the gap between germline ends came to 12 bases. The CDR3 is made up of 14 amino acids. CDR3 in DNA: TGTGCCAGCAGCTTAGAGGCAGGGAGGGCGCCCCAGCATTTT. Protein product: CASSLEAGRAPQHF.

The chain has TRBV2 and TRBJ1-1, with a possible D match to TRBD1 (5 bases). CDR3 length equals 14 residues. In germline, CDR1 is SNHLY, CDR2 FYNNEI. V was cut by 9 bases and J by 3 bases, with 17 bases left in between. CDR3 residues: CARREGMGYTEAFF. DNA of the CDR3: TGTGCCAGAAGGGAGGGGATGGGGTACACTGAAGCTTTCTTT.

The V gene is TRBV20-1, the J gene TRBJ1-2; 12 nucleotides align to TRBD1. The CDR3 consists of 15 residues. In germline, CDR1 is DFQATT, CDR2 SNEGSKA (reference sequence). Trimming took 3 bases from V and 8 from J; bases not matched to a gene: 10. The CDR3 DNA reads TGCAGTGCTAGTGGAGGGACAGGGGGCGTTGGGGGCTACACCTTC. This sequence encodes CSASGGTGGVGGYTF.

Here the CDR3 DNA reads TGCAGCGTTGCCTCGGCCTGGGGGGTATCAGGAGAGACCCAGTACTTC. This translates into CSVASAWGVSGETQYF. V usage is TRBV29-1 and J usage is TRBJ2-5, with a possible D match to TRBD2 (6 bases). This CDR3 is 16 amino acids long. Trimming removed 4 bases at V and 4 bases at J, with 22 bases between. CDR1 is SQVTM and CDR2 is ANQGSEA in the germline V gene.

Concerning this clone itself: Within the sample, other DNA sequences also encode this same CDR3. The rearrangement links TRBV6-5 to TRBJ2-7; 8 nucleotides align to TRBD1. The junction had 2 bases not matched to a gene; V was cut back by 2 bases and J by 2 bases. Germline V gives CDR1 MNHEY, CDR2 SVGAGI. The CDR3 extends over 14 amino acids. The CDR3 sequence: CASSYGTGAYEQYF. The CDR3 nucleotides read TGTGCCAGCAGTTACGGGACAGGAGCCTACGAGCAGTACTTC.

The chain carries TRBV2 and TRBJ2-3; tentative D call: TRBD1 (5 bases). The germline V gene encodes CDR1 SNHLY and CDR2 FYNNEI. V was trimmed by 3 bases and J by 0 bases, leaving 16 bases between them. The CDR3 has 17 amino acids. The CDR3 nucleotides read TGTGCCAGCAGTGAGAAACCCGACAGCCTCAGCACAGATACGCAGTATTTT. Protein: CASSEKPDSLSTDTQYF.

CDR3 nucleotides: TGTGCCATCAGTGCGGGGGGGAATCGGGAGACCCAGTACTTC. Its translation is CAISAGGNRETQYF. This chain uses TRBV10-3 with TRBJ2-5; the match to TRBD2 covers 8 bases. Losses at the gene ends were 4 bases for V and 5 bases for J; bases not matched to a gene: 6. Germline lookup yields CDR1 ENHRY and CDR2 SYGVKD. This CDR3 comprises 14 residues.

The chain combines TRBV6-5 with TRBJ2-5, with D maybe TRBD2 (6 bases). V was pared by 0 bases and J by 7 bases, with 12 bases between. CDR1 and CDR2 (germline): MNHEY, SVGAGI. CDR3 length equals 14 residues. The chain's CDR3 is CASSYSRGEGTQYF. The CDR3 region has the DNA TGTGCCAGCAGTTACTCGCGCGGGGAAGGGACCCAGTACTTC.